What follows is one TCR beta chain and its context. A few counts support this clone. Its specific antigen is unknown. Per-base quality was not reported, and no clone a single base away is much larger than it. The sample belongs to a study of cytomegalovirus exposure and HLA in healthy donors (dated 2017 in TCRdb). Concerning the study at large: In an earlier analysis of 450 to 750 of the donors, 250 to 300 Gb of sequence data and roughly 100 million unique TCR beta sequences from 180 million or so T cells were reported. The number of donors typed differed by locus, with about 629-630 for A, B, C, DRB1 and DQB1, roughly 520 for DQA1, about 610 for DPA1, and 450 to 480 for DPB1. The study profiled the T cell repertoires of approximately 700 subjects by immunosequencing and related them to cytomegalovirus serostatus. Roughly 300 gigabases of sequencing data and 80 million or so unique TCR sequences were included in an early release covering roughly 600 HLA-typed donors. The genetic ancestry cluster associated with self-reported Caucasian donors included over 80% of the 300 to 450 genotyped donors. In addition to the first cohort of 666 subjects, a separate validation cohort of over 90 different subjects was used. In a later analysis, previously published TCR beta repertoires from roughly 710 donors were re-analyzed and high-resolution HLA genotyping was added so that TCR occurrence patterns could be studied. HLA typing covered class I and class II loci at four-digit resolution. Donor age, sex, ethnicity and CMV serostatus were compiled alongside the repertoire data. All discovery cohort repertoires had been generated on a single sequencing platform. Several DR-DQ haplotypes were treated as single units for association and clustering because of strong linkage in the cohort. The study aimed to test whether cataloging public T cell receptors could reveal signatures of past pathogen exposure. A later genetic analysis used genome-wide SNP genotypes for 398 of the 666 donors, treating that subset as a discovery cohort. An earlier analysis of a few hundred of the donors applied high-throughput TCR beta sequencing to assess whether each TCR beta V gene segment acted as functional or pseudogenic. Rather than using new phenotypic data, the later analysis identified candidate immune exposures from TCR beta sequences and from how often those sequences occurred across donors. The study combined high-throughput TCR immunosequencing, statistical association of individual TCRs with disease status, and machine learning to predict cytomegalovirus infection status. Among around 400 genotyped donors of the cohort, an average of roughly 230,000 unique TCR beta nucleotide sequences was sequenced per donor, of which about 18% were non-productive. What the research found in general, with its limitations: Most TCR sequences were seen in very few donors, while some public TCRs were found in many individuals. A later analysis found that TCR association rates varied across HLA loci, with DRB1 alleles showing the most associated TCRs and HLA-C alleles the fewest. A few of the identified cytomegalovirus-associated TCR beta chains were confirmed in vitro to be specific for cytomegalovirus antigens. In a later analysis, most CMV-associated TCR beta chains were found to appear HLA-restricted, with HLA associations seemingly driven largely by CMV exposure. Cytomegalovirus status was reported to be diagnosed by the classifier with high specificity and sensitivity in both the original and validation cohorts. A cluster of highly shared sequence variants was judged likely to be a technical artifact of the sequencing pipeline. Because counts were too low, roughly 18 rarely observed V segments, including chromosome 9 orphons, were left out of the earlier analysis of several hundred of the donors. In a later analysis, 16,951 TCR beta sequences were associated with specific HLA alleles at a false discovery rate of 0.05. In the study, about 150 TCR beta chains were listed as associated with cytomegalovirus. A further reported finding was that TCR beta sequences accurately predicted the HLA-A and HLA-B alleles for most subjects in the first cohort. In a later genetic analysis, fewer N-insertions in productive TCRs were reported among donors in an Asian-associated ancestry cluster than the roughly 710-donor mean. Because the 87-base-pair reads could not distinguish some IMGT-functional V segments, including TRBV6-2 and TRBV6-3, those segments were excluded. V-gene and J-gene trimming of TCR beta chains was associated with a missense DCLRE1C variant in a later genetic analysis, and the association was replicated in an independent cohort. The cohort was sequenced for TCR beta chains only, and without alpha or paired-chain data the features that could be detected were limited. In a later analysis, HLA-associated TCR beta chains showed more clonal expansion and lower generation probabilities than non-associated chains that were equally common. When HLA alleles, especially DR and DQ, strongly co-occurred, TCR associations were difficult to assign to individual alleles. Because HLA typing was missing for some donors at each locus, association tests included only the typed subset. The authors suggested that the approach could potentially be extended to other disease states and immunological phenotypes. Correlated functional status among segregating V segments might be attributable to linkage disequilibrium, but an unknown experimental factor could not be ruled out. CMV serostatus was the only immune exposure information available for the cohort. In an earlier analysis of 587 of the donors, most TCR beta V segments appeared in productive rearrangements about 87% or about 30% of the time, broadly matching IMGT annotations. Roughly uniform sequencing depth across donors was assumed in presence/absence analyses, although this assumption may not hold. Several of the top co-occurrence clusters appeared to be linked to parvovirus B19, influenza, CMV and Epstein-Barr virus, according to a later analysis.

The library was produced with the immunoSEQ multiplex PCR assay. For the multiplex PCR, a mixture combining 60 forward primers for TCR Vbeta segments and 13 reverse primers for TCR Jbeta segments was used. A multiplex PCR assay on genomic DNA amplified the CDR3 region of rearranged TCR beta genes. Amplified TCR beta libraries were sequenced as 87-base-pair reads on the Illumina HiSeq System. The authors' analysis ran thus. In a later analysis, 77 million or so unique TCR beta chains were counted across the 650 to 750 repertoires, and roughly 11 million of these chains were shared by at least two donors. Raw reads were error-corrected and collapsed into unique sequences by a nearest-neighbor algorithm in which closely related sequences were merged to remove PCR and sequencing errors. Alignment of CDR3 sequences to IMGT reference sequences was used to assign V, D and J gene segments. Each retained sequence needed at least a six-nucleotide match to both a V gene segment and a J gene segment. Rearrangements were classified as productive when the CDR3 lacked stop codons and remained in frame with V and J, and all other rearrangements were classified as non-productive. Following IMGT convention, CDR3 was defined as the stretch from the second conserved V-encoded cysteine up to the conserved J-encoded phenylalanine. Sequences without an unambiguous match to a single V gene segment were excluded from the earlier analysis of about 600 of the donors. In an earlier analysis of a few hundred of the donors, V segments were called functional above 56.7% productive rearrangements and were called segregating when the between-donor standard deviation exceeded 5%. A statistical classification framework was built to diagnose cytomegalovirus status from the catalog of TCR beta chain sequences. A later analysis assigned V and J genes by comparing TCR nucleotide sequences with IMGT/GENE-DB human TR gene sequences. Using the TCRdist pipeline, a later analysis assigned CDR3 sequences along with most-parsimonious VDJ recombination scenarios. In a later analysis, every TCR beta chain was defined by the combination of its CDR3 amino acid sequence and its V-gene family, and reads without a unique V-gene family were dropped. A later analysis removed nearly 600 highly shared, low-generation-probability nucleotide sequences to deal with suspected cross-contamination and a sequencing artifact. In a later analysis, a clonal expansion index for each public chain was calculated from normalized within-repertoire ranks of inferred template counts. A later analysis computed generation probabilities with a VDJ recombination model fitted to out-of-frame rearrangements, and checked the results against IGoR. Hypergeometric tests were used in a later analysis to score TCR-TCR, TCR-HLA and TCR-CMV co-occurrence, with a repertoire-size bias correction applied to the TCR pairs. A later analysis estimated false discovery rates by permuting HLA or CMV assignments 20 times. In a later analysis, co-occurring TCRs were grouped using DBSCAN, and TCRdist sequence similarity was added for clustering within HLA-allele-positive subsets. Repertoires with fewer than 30,000 or more than 120,000 public chains were left out of co-occurrence clustering, as were five repertoires with anomalous nucleotide sharing. TCRdb mirrors the immuneACCESS table, restricted to in-frame sequences. Some clones are absent from its copies; in checked studies, under half trace to an unresolved V gene, and the reason for the others is unknown. The V and J calls and clone size were taken over from that table, and D and trimming were inferred from the DNA. This sample gives under 150,000 clones in total; around 60% of them show up just once. 9% to 10% of the sample lies in the top ten.

The cohort comprised several hundred healthy bone marrow donors. At the time of sampling, every cohort member was nominally healthy, though immune exposures that went unrecorded were likely present. The donor was CMV seropositive and belonged to the group of 250 to 300 seropositive cohort members. A peripheral blood sample was collected from each donor, and TCR beta sequencing was performed on peripheral blood mononuclear cells. Genomic DNA extraction from the blood cell samples was performed with the Qiagen DNeasy Blood Extraction Kit. The junction carries 12 bases between V and J, which are trimmed by 0 bases and 3 bases respectively. The CDR1 and CDR2 encoded by the germline V gene are MGHRA and YSYEKL. The CDR3 numbers 15 residues from cysteine through phenylalanine. The kept DNA is CDR3 alone, 45 bases in frame from the first base.

The sequence was collected from a middle-aged man in good health and CMV-seropositive. The rearrangement combines TRBV4-1 with TRBJ2-7; no confident D gene assignment can be made. Sequenced input: PBMCs. The CDR3 is CASSQEIAVLYEQYF. The DNA sequence is TGCGCCAGCAGCCAAGAAATTGCGGTCCTCTACGAGCAGTACTTC.